The 16 T cell receptor beta chains below all came from one sample that was sequenced in a study of blood T cell repertoires in COVID-19. Produced via immunoSEQ multiplex PCR; TCRdb's table is partial and in-frame only. The repertoire consists of around 130,000 clones, with about four fifths occurring once and the leading ten covering 9.7%. The sequenced sample was peripheral blood. Every receptor here comes from a man in his forties with active or convalescent COVID-19.

CDR3 protein: CASSYSTGRRTRPSTDTQYF. In DNA, the CDR3 is TGTGCCAGCAGTTACTCAACTGGGAGACGAACCCGGCCTAGCACAGATACGCAGTATTTT. The V gene is TRBV6-7, the J gene TRBJ2-3; possibly TRBD2 for D (5 bases). TRBV6-7 is classed as an ORF, of uncertain function. CDR3 length equals 20 residues. The V and J ends lost 0 bases and 0 bases respectively, with 22 bases between them.

The DNA for the CDR3 is TGTGCCAGCAGCCATGACAGGGTTCTTCTGGATGAGCAGTTCTTC. Amino acid sequence: CASSHDRVLLDEQFF. This sequence joins TRBV27 and TRBJ2-1, with TRBD1 matching 7 bases. Germline assignment: CDR1 MNHEY and CDR2 SMNVEV (reference sequence). The CDR3 is 15 residues long. V dropped 6 bases and J dropped 8; count of bases not matched to a gene: 13.

The chain joins TRBV12-3 or TRBV12-4 to TRBJ1-2; no clear D gene. This CDR3 is 13 amino acids long. The V gene lost 4 bases and the J gene lost 1 base, with 7 bases spanning the gap. This CDR3 reads CASSSPDNYGYTF. DNA of the CDR3: TGTGCCAGCAGTTCCCCAGATAACTATGGCTACACCTTC.

V gene TRBV30 combines with J gene TRBJ1-3, with D tentatively TRBD1 (5 bases). The CDR3 sequence is 13 residues long. Trimming cost V 2 bases and J 4 bases, with 9 bases left between them. The germline V gene encodes CDR1 GTSNPN and CDR2 SVGIG (reference sequence). For the CDR3, the DNA is TGTGCCTGGAGTTCAGGGTTCGGAAACACCATATATTTT. Translated: CAWSSGFGNTIYF.

This clone was picked up a small number of times. The chain recombines TRBV10-2 with TRBJ2-3; 9 bases fit TRBD2. The J segment lost 2 bases and the V segment lost 6 bases, leaving 9 bases of the junction unmatched. The germline V gene has CDR1 WSHSY and CDR2 SAAADI. The CDR3 is 16 residues long. This CDR3 reads CASRAVLAGFTDTQYF. In nucleotides, the CDR3 is TGCGCCAGCAGGGCGGTGCTAGCGGGGTTCACAGATACGCAGTATTTT.

This clone was counted between two and nine times. The CDR3 sequence: CASRGDRASPNTGELFF. DNA for the CDR3: TGTGCCAGCAGGGGGGACAGGGCCTCCCCGAACACCGGGGAGCTGTTTTTT. The V and J genes are TRBV2 and TRBJ2-2, with 9 bases identical to TRBD1. J lost 0 bases, V lost 6 bases, and 8 bases had no gene match. The CDR3 consists of 17 residues. The V gene's germline CDR1 is SNHLY and CDR2 FYNNEI.

This chain links TRBV11-2 with TRBJ2-4, with D perhaps matching TRBD2 (5 bases). Germline V CDR1 and CDR2: SGHAT, FQNNGV. Deletions cut 1 base from V and 1 base from J, with 14 bases between. This CDR3 spans 17 amino acids. The CDR3 coding sequence is TGTGCCAGCAGCTTAGTGGTCGTCGGGGTGGCCAAAAACATTCAGTACTTC. Protein product: CASSLVVVGVAKNIQYF.

This chain connects TRBV10-2 to TRBJ2-7; D gene unclear. The germline V gene has CDR1 WSHSY and CDR2 SAAADI. V shed 4 bases and J shed 4 bases, with 8 bases lying between them. CDR3 length: 12 amino acids. In nucleotides, the CDR3 is TGCGCCAGCAGTGGGGCAGCTTACGAGCAGTACTTC. Protein: CASSGAAYEQYF.

The chain recombines TRBV30 with TRBJ1-2; 7 bases fit TRBD1. V was pared by 4 bases and J by 6 bases, with 8 bases of the junction left unmatched. CDR1 GTSNPN and CDR2 SVGIG come from the germline V gene (reference sequence). The CDR3 consists of 13 residues. DNA of the CDR3: TGTGCCTGGACCACAGGGGTAACGGATGGCTACACCTTC. The encoded protein is CAWTTGVTDGYTF.

The chain combines TRBV6-2 or TRBV6-3 with TRBJ1-1, with D perhaps TRBD1 (6 bases). Germline CDR1 is MNHEY and CDR2 is SVGEGT. Between the trimmed V and J ends, which lost 5 bases and 10 bases, there was a span of 20 bases. The CDR3 sequence is 14 residues long. The CDR3 DNA reads TGTGCCAGCAGTCTTGCCGGGACACCAAGGGGAGCTTTCTTT. The encoded protein is CASSLAGTPRGAFF.

This clone was picked up many times. The V call is TRBV18, the J call TRBJ2-2, with D perhaps TRBD1 (6 bases). Germline CDR1 KGHSH, CDR2 LQKENI. V was clipped by 3 bases and J by 10 bases, with 18 bases between them. This CDR3 is 15 amino acids long. CDR3 sequence: CASSPTSRGLEELFF. CDR3 in DNA: TGTGCCAGCTCACCGACCTCCAGGGGCCTCGAGGAGCTGTTTTTT. The full variable domain, completed using reference TRBV18 and TRBJ2-2, is NAGVMQNPRHLVRRRGQEARLRCSPMKGHSHVYWYRQLPEEGLKFMVYLQKENIIDESGMPKERFSAEFPKEGPSILRIQQVVRGDSAAYFCASSPTSRGLEELFFGEGSRLTVL.

The gene calls are TRBV25-1 and TRBJ1-3; D call uncertain. CDR1 and CDR2 from the germline V gene are MGHDK and SYGVNS. The ends were cut back, 1 base at V and 0 bases at J, with 10 bases in the middle. CDR3 length equals 16 residues. The CDR3 coding sequence is TGTGCCAGCAGTGAATCCCTTTATAGCTCTGGAAACACCATATATTTT. Its protein product is CASSESLYSSGNTIYF.

This clone has just a few counts. The chain combines TRBV7-2 with TRBJ2-7, with 13 bases aligning to TRBD2. The CDR3 extends over 16 amino acids. The germline V gene encodes CDR1 SGHTA and CDR2 FQGNSA. The junction had 11 bases not matched to a gene; V was cut back by 5 bases and J by 7 bases. CDR3 sequence reads: CASSRGTSGAGLEQYF. As DNA, the CDR3 is TGTGCCAGCAGCCGTGGGACTAGCGGGGCAGGGTTGGAGCAGTACTTC.

The chain joins TRBV18 to TRBJ2-5, with 7 bases identical to TRBD1. Germline-derived CDR1 and CDR2 are KGHSH and LQKENI. V was clipped by 6 bases and J by 2 bases; unmatched bases: 9. The CDR3 extends over 15 amino acids. The DNA of the CDR3 is TGTGCCAGCTCGGCCGGGACAGCCTCTCAAGAGACCCAGTACTTC. Amino acids: CASSAGTASQETQYF.

This clone was detected a few times. The CDR3 DNA reads TGTGCCAGCAGCTTAGGCGGACAGGGAAGTTCACCCCTCCACTTT. This sequence encodes CASSLGGQGSSPLHF. The rearrangement uses TRBV7-9 and TRBJ1-6; 8 bases are shared with TRBD1. The CDR3 has 15 residues. The trim removed 1 base at V and 9 bases at J, leaving 5 bases unmatched. CDR1 and CDR2 from the germline V gene are SEHNR and FQNEAQ (reference sequence).

The chain is built from TRBV25-1 and TRBJ1-5; D not certain. This CDR3 has 12 amino acids. The germline CDR1 and CDR2 sequences are MGHDK and SYGVNS. V dropped 0 bases and J dropped 6 bases, with 3 bases sitting between them. The CDR3 DNA is TGTGCCAGCAGTGAATACGGTCAGCCCCAGCATTTT. Amino acids: CASSEYGQPQHF.